This passage covers 19 T cell receptor beta chains from one sample sequenced in a study of T cell repertoires in cytomegalovirus infection. TCRdb fed the reads into MiXCR, producing one record per CDR3 protein. The sample yields roughly 700,000 distinct CDR3 sequences, roughly a third seen once. Antigens of these TCRs are unknown. The source was cultured PBMCs, collected from culture after CMV antigen stimulation. Receptors were obtained from a human donor in good health (CMV status not recorded). Some clones in this sample may be carry-over from other donors' samples.

This clonotype was detected only a few times. The genes are TRBV20-1 and TRBJ2-1; D is uncertain. V shed 1 base and J shed 10 bases, with 5 bases lying between them. The germline CDR1 and CDR2 sequences are DFQATT and SNEGSKA (reference sequence). The CDR3 spans 10 residues. The CDR3 coding sequence is TGCAGTGCTAGAGTGGAGGAGCAGTTCTTC. Amino acid sequence: CSARVEEQFF.

This clonotype was seen more than once but under ten times. The chain recombines TRBV12-3 or TRBV12-4 with TRBJ2-1; tentatively, D is TRBD1 or TRBD2 (5 bases each). This CDR3 is 13 amino acids long. V shed 6 bases and J shed 6 bases, with 12 bases lying between them. CDR3 sequence: CASSRGRVNEQFF. Written as DNA, the CDR3 is TGTGCCAGCAGCCGGGGACGCGTCAATGAGCAGTTCTTC.

V and J are TRBV6-2 or TRBV6-3 and TRBJ2-1; 8 positions agree with TRBD2. V lost 6 bases to trimming and J lost 14 bases; unmatched junction nucleotides: 12. Germline V gene lookup returns CDR1 MNHEY and CDR2 SVGEGT. This CDR3 comprises 13 residues. Here the CDR3 DNA reads TGTGCCAGCAGCACCGGGACTAGTTTAAGCGAGTTCTTC. Its translation is CASSTGTSLSEFF.

Only one count was recorded for this clonotype. The V and J genes are TRBV10-3 and TRBJ2-7, with D tentatively TRBD1 (5 bases). The CDR3 length is 14 residues. Deletions cut 5 bases from V and 2 bases from J, with 13 bases between. Germline assignment: CDR1 ENHRY and CDR2 SYGVKD. The CDR3 DNA follows: TGTGCCATCAGTTTTCTACAGGATACCTACGAGCAGTACTTC. Encoded protein: CAISFLQDTYEQYF.

V gene TRBV7-9 combines with J gene TRBJ2-1; 11 bases are a match to TRBD2. Trimming removed 1 base from V and 4 bases from J; junction bases left unmatched: 3. This CDR3 spans 16 amino acids. Germline CDR1 reads SEHNR; CDR2 reads FQNEAQ (reference sequence). The CDR3 coding sequence is TGTGCCAGCAGCTTAGTAGCGGGGGGGCCGTACAATGAGCAGTTCTTC. This sequence encodes CASSLVAGGPYNEQFF.

The V gene is TRBV11-2, the J gene TRBJ2-2; 13 bases are a match to TRBD2. With 2 bases clipped from V and 4 bases from J, the junction kept 7 bases outside the gene matches. This CDR3 region has 18 residues. Germline V gene data show CDR1 as SGHAT and CDR2 as FQNNGV. CDR3 nucleotides: TGTGCCAGCAGCTTACTACTAGCGGGAGGGCCCAGCACCGGGGAGCTGTTTTTT. It encodes CASSLLLAGGPSTGELFF.

Only a few counts were recorded for this clonotype. The J gene is TRBJ1-4, the V gene TRBV28; D is undetermined. The CDR3 extends over 14 amino acids. With 3 bases removed from V and 0 bases from J, the gap between germline ends came to 5 bases. Germline CDR1 MDHEN, CDR2 SYDVKM. CDR3 in amino acids: CASSFAATNEKLFF. The CDR3 coding sequence is TGTGCCAGCAGTTTCGCTGCAACTAATGAAAAACTGTTTTTT.

This clonotype was counted a few times. The chain couples TRBV7-9 to TRBJ2-2; D is unresolved. Germline CDR1 is SEHNR and CDR2 is FQNEAQ (reference sequence). Trimming removed 2 bases from V and 0 bases from J, with 10 bases in between. The CDR3 is 16 amino acids. In DNA, the CDR3 is TGTGCCAGCAGCTTAATGCCGGCCTCGAACACCGGGGAGCTGTTTTTT. Protein product: CASSLMPASNTGELFF.

This clonotype occurred many times. The chain couples TRBV7-2 to TRBJ1-5; D is possibly TRBD1 (6 bases). The CDR3 runs to 14 residues. Germline lookup yields CDR1 SGHTA and CDR2 FQGNSA. V was pared by 2 bases and J by 6 bases, with 11 bases between. The CDR3 loop is CASSLTATGQPQHF. The DNA for the CDR3 is TGTGCCAGCAGCTTAACAGCGACAGGTCAGCCCCAGCATTTT.

The CDR3 nucleotides are TGTGCCAGCACCACCGACAGTAGCACAGATACGCAGTATTTT. Its protein is CASTTDSSTDTQYF. V usage is TRBV2 and J usage is TRBJ2-3; a weak D match, TRBD1 (5 bases). V was clipped by 7 bases and J by 0 bases, with 11 bases between them. Germline values: CDR1 SNHLY, CDR2 FYNNEI. There are 14 residues in the CDR3.

The V and J genes are TRBV29-1 and TRBJ2-1; D gene uncertain. CDR1 and CDR2 from the germline V gene are SQVTM and ANQGSEA. The CDR3 consists of 14 residues. V lost 2 bases to trimming and J lost 0 bases, with 8 bases between them. CDR3 residues: CSVEPSSSYNEQFF. The CDR3 DNA sequence: TGCAGCGTTGAACCCTCAAGCTCCTACAATGAGCAGTTCTTC.

V is TRBV7-9 and J is TRBJ2-1; D may be TRBD2 (6 bases). The CDR3 contains 14 residues. Germline values: CDR1 SEHNR, CDR2 FQNEAQ (reference sequence). Trimming cost V 7 bases and J 10 bases, with 20 bases left between them. CDR3 sequence (DNA): TGTGCCAGCACCCCTACGGGGGAGACTATGGAGCAGTTCTTC. Protein: CASTPTGETMEQFF.

This clonotype was seen a few times. The chain joins TRBV5-1 to TRBJ1-6, with 9 bases lining up with TRBD1. V was clipped by 3 bases and J by 8 bases; unmatched bases: 3. Germline V gene sequence: CDR1 SGHRS, CDR2 YFSETQ. The CDR3 has 14 residues. CDR3 DNA sequence: TGCGCCAGCAGCTCCGACAGGGGGGATTCACCCCTCCACTTT. Residues: CASSSDRGDSPLHF.

This clonotype came up a few times. The chain uses TRBV24-1 and TRBJ2-1; weak D call: TRBD1 (5 bases). Trimming cost V 0 bases and J 1 base, with 9 bases left between them. This CDR3 spans 16 amino acids. Germline V CDR1 and CDR2: KGHDR, SFDVKD. In DNA, the CDR3 is TGTGCCACCAGTGATTTGGGGGCAAGATCCTACAATGAGCAGTTCTTC. Its translation: CATSDLGARSYNEQFF.

V usage is TRBV7-8 and J usage is TRBJ2-7; 16 bases map to TRBD2. J was trimmed by 4 bases and V by 4 bases; bases with no gene match: 7. The germline gives CDR1 SGHVS, CDR2 FQNEAQ. This CDR3 region has 17 residues. CDR3 protein: CASSSPPGLAGGYEQYF. CDR3 nucleotide sequence: TGTGCCAGCAGCTCCCCCCCGGGACTAGCGGGAGGGTACGAGCAGTACTTC.

This clonotype was recorded a few times. The chain is built from TRBV6-8 and TRBJ1-6; a possible D gene is TRBD1 (5 bases). Trimming shortened V by 5 bases and J by 0 bases, and 14 bases separated the two germline ends. CDR3 size: 17 residues. Germline CDR1 and CDR2: MNHGY and SAAAGT. The CDR3 spells CASSQTDTDSYNSPLHF. CDR3 nucleotide sequence: TGTGCCAGCAGTCAGACAGATACAGACTCCTATAATTCACCCCTCCACTTT.

This chain links TRBV16 with TRBJ1-2; possibly TRBD1 for D (6 bases). CDR3 length: 15 amino acids. V lost 4 bases, J lost 3 bases, and 15 bases lay in between. Germline CDR1 is KGHSY and CDR2 is FQNENV. The CDR3 reads CASSRKGGTDYGYTF. DNA of the CDR3: TGTGCCAGCAGCCGAAAGGGGGGAACCGACTATGGCTACACCTTC. The entire variable domain, with the rest obtained from reference TRBV16 and TRBJ1-2, is as follows: GEEVAQTPKHLVRGEGQKAKLYCAPIKGHSYVFWYQQVLKNEFKFLISFQNENVFDETGMPKERFSAKCLPNSPCSLEIQATKLEDSAVYFCASSRKGGTDYGYTFGSGTRLTVV.

This clonotype was counted a few times. The CDR3 DNA follows: TGTGCCAGCAGCTTACGGGGTTCTCCAACTAATGAAAAACTGTTTTTT. This translates into CASSLRGSPTNEKLFF. The chain has TRBV7-9 and TRBJ1-4; D gene uncertain. Between the trimmed V and J ends, which lost 2 bases and 0 bases, there was a span of 10 bases. The CDR3 is made up of 16 amino acids. The germline V gene has CDR1 SEHNR and CDR2 FQNEAQ (reference sequence). Full variable domain (outside the CDR3, taken from reference TRBV7-9 and TRBJ1-4): DTGVSQNPRHKITKRGQNVTFRCDPISEHNRLYWYRQTLGQGPEFLTYFQNEAQLEKSRLLSDRFSAERPKGSFSTLEIQRTEQGDSAMYLCASSLRGSPTNEKLFFGSGTQLSVL.

The V gene is TRBV24-1, the J gene TRBJ2-1, with no clear D. The length of the CDR3 is 15 residues. V lost 3 bases, J lost 4 bases, and 12 bases lay in between. Germline-derived CDR1 and CDR2 are KGHDR and SFDVKD. CDR3 amino acids: CATSDHGYQYNEQFF. DNA of the CDR3: TGTGCCACCAGTGATCACGGGTATCAGTACAATGAGCAGTTCTTC.